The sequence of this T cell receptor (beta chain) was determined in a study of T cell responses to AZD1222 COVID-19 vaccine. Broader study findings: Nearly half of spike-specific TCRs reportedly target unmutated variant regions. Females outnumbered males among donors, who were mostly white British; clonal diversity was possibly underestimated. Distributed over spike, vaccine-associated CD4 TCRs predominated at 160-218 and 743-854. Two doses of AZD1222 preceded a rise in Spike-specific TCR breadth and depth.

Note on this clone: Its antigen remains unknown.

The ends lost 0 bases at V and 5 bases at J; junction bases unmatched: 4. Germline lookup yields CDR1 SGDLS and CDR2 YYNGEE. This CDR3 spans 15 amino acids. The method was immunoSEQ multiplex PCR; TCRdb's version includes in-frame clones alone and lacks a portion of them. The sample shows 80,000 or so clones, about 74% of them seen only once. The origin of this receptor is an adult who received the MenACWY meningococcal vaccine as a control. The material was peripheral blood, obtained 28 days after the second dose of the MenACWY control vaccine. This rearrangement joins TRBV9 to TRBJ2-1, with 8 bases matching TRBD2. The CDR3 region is CASSVGPREDNEQFF. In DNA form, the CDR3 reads TGTGCCAGCAGCGTAGGGCCGCGGGAGGACAATGAGCAGTTCTTC. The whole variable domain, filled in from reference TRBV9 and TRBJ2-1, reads DSGVTQTPKHLITATGQRVTLRCSPRSGDLSVYWYQQSLDQGLQFLIQYYNGEERAKGNILERFSAQQFPDLHSELNLSSLELGDSALYFCASSVGPREDNEQFFGPGTRLTVL.